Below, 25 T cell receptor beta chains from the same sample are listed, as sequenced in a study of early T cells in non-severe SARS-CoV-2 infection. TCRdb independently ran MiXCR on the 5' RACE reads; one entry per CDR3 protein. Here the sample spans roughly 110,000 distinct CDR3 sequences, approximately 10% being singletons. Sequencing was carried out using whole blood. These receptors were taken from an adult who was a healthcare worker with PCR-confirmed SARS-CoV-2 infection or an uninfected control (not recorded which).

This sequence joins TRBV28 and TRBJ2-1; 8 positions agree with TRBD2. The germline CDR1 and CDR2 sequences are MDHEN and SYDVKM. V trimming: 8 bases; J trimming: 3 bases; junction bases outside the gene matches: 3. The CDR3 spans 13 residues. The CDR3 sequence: CASRGGFYNEQFF. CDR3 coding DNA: TGTGCCAGCCGGGGGGGGTTCTACAATGAGCAGTTCTTC.

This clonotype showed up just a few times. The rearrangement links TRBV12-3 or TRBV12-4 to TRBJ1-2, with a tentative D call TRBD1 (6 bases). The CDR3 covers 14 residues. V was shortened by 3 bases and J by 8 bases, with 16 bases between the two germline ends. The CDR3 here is CASSLSGGDGGYTF. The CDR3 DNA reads TGTGCCAGCAGTTTGTCGGGGGGCGACGGAGGCTACACCTTC.

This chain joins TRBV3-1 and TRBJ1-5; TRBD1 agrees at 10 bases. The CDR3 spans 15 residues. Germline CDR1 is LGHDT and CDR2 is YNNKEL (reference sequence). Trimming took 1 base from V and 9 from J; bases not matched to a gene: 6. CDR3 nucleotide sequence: TGTGCCAGCAGCCAAGGACAGGGGGCAGGAGGGCCCCAGCATTTT. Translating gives CASSQGQGAGGPQHF.

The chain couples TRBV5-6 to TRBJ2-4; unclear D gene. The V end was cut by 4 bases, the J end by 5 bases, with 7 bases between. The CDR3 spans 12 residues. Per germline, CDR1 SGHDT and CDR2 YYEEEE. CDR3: CASSRLENIQYF. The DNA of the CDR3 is TGTGCCAGCAGCAGGCTAGAAAACATTCAGTACTTC. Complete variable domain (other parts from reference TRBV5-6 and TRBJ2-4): DAGVTQSPTHLIKTRGQQVTLRCSPKSGHDTVSWYQQALGQGPQFIFQYYEEEERQRGNFPDRFSGHQFPNYSSELNVNALLLGDSALYLCASSRLENIQYFGAGTRLSVL.

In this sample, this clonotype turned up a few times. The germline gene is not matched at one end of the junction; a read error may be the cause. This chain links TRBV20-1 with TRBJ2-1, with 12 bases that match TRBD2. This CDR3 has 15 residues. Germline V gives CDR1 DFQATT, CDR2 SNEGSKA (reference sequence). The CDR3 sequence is CSAREDPNTSGRWIF. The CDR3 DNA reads TGCAGTGCTAGAGAAGATCCCAATACTAGCGGGAGGTGGATCTTC.

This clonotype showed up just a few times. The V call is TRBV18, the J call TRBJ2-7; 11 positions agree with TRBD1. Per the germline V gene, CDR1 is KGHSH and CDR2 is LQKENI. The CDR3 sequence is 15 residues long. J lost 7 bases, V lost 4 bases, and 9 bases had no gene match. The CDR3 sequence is CASSLRDRGIKEQYF. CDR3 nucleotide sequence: TGTGCCAGCTCACTACGGGACAGGGGGATTAAAGAGCAGTACTTC.

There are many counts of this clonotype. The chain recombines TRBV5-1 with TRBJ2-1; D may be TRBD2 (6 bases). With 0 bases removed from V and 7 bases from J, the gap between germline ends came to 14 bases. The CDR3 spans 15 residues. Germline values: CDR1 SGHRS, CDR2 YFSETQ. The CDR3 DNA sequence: TGCGCCAGCAGCTTGGTCCTAGGGGCGGGGAATGAGCAGTTCTTC. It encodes CASSLVLGAGNEQFF. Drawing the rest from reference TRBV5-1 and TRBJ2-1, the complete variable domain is KAGVTQTPRYLIKTRGQQVTLSCSPISGHRSVSWYQQTPGQGLQFLFEYFSETQRNKGNFPGRFSGRQFSNSRSEMNVSTLELGDSALYLCASSLVLGAGNEQFFGPGTRLTVL.

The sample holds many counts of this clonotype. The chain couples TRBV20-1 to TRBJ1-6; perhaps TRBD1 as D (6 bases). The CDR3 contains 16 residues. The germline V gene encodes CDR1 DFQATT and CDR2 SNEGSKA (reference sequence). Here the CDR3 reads CSTRGTSSSYNSPLHF. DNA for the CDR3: TGCTCCACCAGGGGTACGTCGAGCTCCTATAATTCACCCCTCCACTTT.

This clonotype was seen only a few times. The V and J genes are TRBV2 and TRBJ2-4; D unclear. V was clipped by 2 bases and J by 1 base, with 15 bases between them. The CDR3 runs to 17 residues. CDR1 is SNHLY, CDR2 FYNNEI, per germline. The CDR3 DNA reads TGTGCCAGCAGTGAATCCCAGCTTATGGTCGCCAAAAACATTCAGTACTTC. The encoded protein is CASSESQLMVAKNIQYF.

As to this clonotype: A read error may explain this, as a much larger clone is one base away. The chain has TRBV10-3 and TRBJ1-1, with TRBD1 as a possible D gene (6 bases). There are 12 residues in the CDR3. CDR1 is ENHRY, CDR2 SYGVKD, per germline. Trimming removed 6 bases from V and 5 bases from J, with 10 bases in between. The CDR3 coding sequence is TGTGCCATCAGGCAGGGGAAAACTGAAGCTTTCTTT. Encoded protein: CAIRQGKTEAFF.

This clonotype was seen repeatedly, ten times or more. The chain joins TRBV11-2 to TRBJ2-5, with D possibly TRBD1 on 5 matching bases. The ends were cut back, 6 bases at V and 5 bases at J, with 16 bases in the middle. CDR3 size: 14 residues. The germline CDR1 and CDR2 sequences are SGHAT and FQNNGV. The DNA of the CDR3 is TGTGCCAGCAGTCCTGGAGCAGGGCCGGAGACCCAGTACTTC. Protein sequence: CASSPGAGPETQYF.

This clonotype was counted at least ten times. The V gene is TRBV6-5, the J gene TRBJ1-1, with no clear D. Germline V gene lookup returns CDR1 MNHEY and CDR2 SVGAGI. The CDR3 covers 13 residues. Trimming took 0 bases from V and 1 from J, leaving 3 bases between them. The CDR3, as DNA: TGTGCCAGCAGTTACTCAGAGAACACTGAAGCTTTCTTT. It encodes CASSYSENTEAFF.

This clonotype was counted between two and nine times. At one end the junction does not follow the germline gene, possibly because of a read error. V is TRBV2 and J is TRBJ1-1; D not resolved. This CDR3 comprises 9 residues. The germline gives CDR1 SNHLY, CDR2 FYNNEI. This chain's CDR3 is CARPRTGAF. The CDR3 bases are TGTGCCAGACCGAGGACGGGCGCTTTT.

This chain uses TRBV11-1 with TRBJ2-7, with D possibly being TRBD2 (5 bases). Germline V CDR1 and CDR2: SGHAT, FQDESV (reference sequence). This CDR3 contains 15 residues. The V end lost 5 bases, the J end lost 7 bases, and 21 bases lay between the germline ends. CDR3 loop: CASSPPLVGGVEQYF. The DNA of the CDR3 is TGTGCCAGCAGCCCACCATTAGTCGGAGGTGTGGAGCAGTACTTC.

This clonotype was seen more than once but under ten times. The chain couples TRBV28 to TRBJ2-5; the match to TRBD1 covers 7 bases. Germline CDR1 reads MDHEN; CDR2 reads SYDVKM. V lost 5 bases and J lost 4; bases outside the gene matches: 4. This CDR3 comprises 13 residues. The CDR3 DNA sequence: TGTGCCAGCAGTCGACAGGGAATAGAGACCCAGTACTTC. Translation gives CASSRQGIETQYF.

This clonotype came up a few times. Written as DNA, the CDR3 is TGTGCCAGCAGTTACTCATGGAATACGCAGTATTTT. Translating gives CASSYSWNTQYF. This chain connects TRBV6-6 to TRBJ2-3, with D unclear. Germline V gene sequence: CDR1 MNHNY, CDR2 SVGAGI (reference sequence). Trimming cost V 0 bases and J 7 bases, with 5 bases left between them. The CDR3 consists of 12 residues.

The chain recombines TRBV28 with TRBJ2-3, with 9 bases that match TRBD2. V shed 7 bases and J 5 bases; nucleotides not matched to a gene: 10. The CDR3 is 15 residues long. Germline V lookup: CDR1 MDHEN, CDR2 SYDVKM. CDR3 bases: TGTGCCAGCACCACGGCGGGAGGGCCGGGAGATACGCAGTATTTT. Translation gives CASTTAGGPGDTQYF.

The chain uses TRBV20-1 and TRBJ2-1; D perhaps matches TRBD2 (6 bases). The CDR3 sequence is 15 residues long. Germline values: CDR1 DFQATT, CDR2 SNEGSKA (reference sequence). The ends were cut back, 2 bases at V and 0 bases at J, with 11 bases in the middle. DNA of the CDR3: TGCAGTGCTAGAATCGCCGGGAGCTCCTACAATGAGCAGTTCTTC. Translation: CSARIAGSSYNEQFF.

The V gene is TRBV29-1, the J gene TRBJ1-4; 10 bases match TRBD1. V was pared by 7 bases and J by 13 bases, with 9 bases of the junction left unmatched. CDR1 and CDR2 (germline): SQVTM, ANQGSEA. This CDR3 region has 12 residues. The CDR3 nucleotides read TGCAGCGCCCCGGACAGGGGGGGTATACTGTTTTTT. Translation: CSAPDRGGILFF.

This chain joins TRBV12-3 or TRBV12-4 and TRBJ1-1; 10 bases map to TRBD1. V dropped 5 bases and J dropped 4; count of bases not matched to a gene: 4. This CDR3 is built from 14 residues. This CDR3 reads CASSQTGGLTEAFF. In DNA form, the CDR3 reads TGTGCCAGCAGTCAGACAGGGGGCCTCACTGAAGCTTTCTTT.

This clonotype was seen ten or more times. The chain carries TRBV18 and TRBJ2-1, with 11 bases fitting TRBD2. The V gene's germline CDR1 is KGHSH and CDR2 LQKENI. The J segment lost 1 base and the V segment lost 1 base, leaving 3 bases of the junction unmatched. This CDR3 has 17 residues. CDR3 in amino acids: CASSPRASGRSYNEQFF. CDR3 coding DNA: TGTGCCAGCTCACCACGTGCTAGCGGGAGGTCCTACAATGAGCAGTTCTTC. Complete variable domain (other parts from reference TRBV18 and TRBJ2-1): NAGVMQNPRHLVRRRGQEARLRCSPMKGHSHVYWYRQLPEEGLKFMVYLQKENIIDESGMPKERFSAEFPKEGPSILRIQQVVRGDSAAYFCASSPRASGRSYNEQFFGPGTRLTVL.

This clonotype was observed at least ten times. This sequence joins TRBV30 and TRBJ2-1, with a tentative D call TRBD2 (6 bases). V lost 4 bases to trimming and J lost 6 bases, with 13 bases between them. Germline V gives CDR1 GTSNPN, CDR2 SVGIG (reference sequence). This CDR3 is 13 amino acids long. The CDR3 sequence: CAWIRAGTNEQFF. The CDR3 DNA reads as TGTGCCTGGATTCGCGCGGGAACCAATGAGCAGTTCTTC.

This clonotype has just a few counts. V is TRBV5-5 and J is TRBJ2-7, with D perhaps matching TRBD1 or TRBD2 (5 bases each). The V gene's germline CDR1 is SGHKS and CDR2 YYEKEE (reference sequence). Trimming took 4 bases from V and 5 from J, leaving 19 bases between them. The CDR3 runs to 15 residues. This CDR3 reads CASSVGTGFPDEQYF. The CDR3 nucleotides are TGTGCCAGCAGCGTGGGGACGGGCTTCCCTGACGAGCAGTACTTC.

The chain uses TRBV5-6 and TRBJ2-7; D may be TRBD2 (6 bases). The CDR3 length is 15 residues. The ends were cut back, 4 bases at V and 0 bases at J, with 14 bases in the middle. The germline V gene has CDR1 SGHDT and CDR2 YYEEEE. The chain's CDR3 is CASSAALATSYEQYF. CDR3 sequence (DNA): TGTGCCAGCAGCGCGGCCCTAGCGACCTCCTACGAGCAGTACTTC.

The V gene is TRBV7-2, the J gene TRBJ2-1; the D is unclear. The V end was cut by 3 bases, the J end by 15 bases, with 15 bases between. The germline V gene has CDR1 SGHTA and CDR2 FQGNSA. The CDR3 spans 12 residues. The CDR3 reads CASSFSYQALFF. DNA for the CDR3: TGTGCCAGCAGCTTCTCCTACCAGGCCCTGTTCTTC.